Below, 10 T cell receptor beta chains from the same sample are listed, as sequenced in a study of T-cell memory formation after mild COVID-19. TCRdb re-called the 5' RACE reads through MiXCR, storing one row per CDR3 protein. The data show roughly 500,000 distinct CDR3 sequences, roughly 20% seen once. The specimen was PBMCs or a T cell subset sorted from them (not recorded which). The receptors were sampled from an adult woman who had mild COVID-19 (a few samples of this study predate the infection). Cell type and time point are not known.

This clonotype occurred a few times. CDR3 nucleotides: TGCAGTGCGAGCCGCAGGGGCTGGGATGGCTACACCTTC. Encoded protein: CSASRRGWDGYTF. The chain employs TRBV20-1 and TRBJ1-2; D is perhaps TRBD1 (6 bases). In germline, CDR1 is DFQATT, CDR2 SNEGSKA (reference sequence). This CDR3 is built from 13 residues. With 6 bases removed from V and 6 bases from J, the gap between germline ends came to 17 bases.

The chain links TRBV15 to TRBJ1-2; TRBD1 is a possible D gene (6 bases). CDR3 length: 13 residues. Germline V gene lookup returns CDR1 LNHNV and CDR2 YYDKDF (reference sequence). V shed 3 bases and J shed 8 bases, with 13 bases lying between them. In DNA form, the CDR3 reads TGTGCCACCAGCAGCAAAGGGGGATGGGGCTACACCTTC. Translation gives CATSSKGGWGYTF.

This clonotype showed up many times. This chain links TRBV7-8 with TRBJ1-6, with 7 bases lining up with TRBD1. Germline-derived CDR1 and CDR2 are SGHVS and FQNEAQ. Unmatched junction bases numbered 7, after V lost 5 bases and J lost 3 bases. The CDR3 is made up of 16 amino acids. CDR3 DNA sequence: TGTGCCAGCAGCCGGGACAGAGACCTCTATAATTCACCCCTCCACTTT. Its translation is CASSRDRDLYNSPLHF.

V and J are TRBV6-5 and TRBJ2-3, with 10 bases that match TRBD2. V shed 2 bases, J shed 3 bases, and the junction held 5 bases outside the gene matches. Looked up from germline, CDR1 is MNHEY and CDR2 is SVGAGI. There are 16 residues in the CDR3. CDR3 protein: CASSYTGTSVTDTQYF. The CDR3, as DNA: TGTGCCAGCAGTTACACCGGGACTAGCGTTACAGATACGCAGTATTTT.

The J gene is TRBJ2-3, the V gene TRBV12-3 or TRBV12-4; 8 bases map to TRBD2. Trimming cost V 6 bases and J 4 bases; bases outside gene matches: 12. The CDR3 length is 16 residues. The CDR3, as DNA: TGTGCCAGCAGCCCTGGGCGGGGCGGGGGGCCAGATACGCAGTATTTT. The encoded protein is CASSPGRGGGPDTQYF.

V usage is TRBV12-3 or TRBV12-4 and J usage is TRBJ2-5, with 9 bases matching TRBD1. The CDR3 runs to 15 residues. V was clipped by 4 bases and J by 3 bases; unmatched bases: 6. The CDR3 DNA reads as TGTGCCAGCAGTTCGGGACAGGGAAGGGAAGAGACCCAGTACTTC. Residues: CASSSGQGREETQYF.

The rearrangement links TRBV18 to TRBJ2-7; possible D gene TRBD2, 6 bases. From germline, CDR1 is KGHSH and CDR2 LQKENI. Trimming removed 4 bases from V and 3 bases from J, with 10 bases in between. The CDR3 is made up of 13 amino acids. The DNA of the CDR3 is TGTGCCAGCTCACTGGGACTGTACTACGAGCAGTACTTC. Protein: CASSLGLYYEQYF.

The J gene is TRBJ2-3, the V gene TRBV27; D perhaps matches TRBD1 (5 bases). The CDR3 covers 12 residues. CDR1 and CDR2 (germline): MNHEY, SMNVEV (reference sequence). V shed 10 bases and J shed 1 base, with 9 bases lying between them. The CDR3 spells CATGLGTDTQYF. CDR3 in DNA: TGTGCCACAGGGCTAGGCACAGATACGCAGTATTTT.

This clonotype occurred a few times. The CDR3 protein is CASSFLGLTQYF. CDR3 DNA sequence: TGCGCCAGCAGCTTTCTGGGTTTGACCCAGTACTTC. The chain recombines TRBV5-1 with TRBJ2-5; D uncertain. This CDR3 is 12 amino acids long. The germline gives CDR1 SGHRS, CDR2 YFSETQ. The V gene lost 2 bases and the J gene lost 7 bases, with 9 bases spanning the gap.

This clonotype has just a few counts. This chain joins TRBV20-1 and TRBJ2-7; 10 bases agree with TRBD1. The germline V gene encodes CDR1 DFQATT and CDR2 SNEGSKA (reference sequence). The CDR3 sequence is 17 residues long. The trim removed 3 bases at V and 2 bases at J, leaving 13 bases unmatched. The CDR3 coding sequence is TGCAGTGCTAGTCCCATCCCGGGACAGGGGAGGCCCTACGAGCAGTACTTC. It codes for CSASPIPGQGRPYEQYF.